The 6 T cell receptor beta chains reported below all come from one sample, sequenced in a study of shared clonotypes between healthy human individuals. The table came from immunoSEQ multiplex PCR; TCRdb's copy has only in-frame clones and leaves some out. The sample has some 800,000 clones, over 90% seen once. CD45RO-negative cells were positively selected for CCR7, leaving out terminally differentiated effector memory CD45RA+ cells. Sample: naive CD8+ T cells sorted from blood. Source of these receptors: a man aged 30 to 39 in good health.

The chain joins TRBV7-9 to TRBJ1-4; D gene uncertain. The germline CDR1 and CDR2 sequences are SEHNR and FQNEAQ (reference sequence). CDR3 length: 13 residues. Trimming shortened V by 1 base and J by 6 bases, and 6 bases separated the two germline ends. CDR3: CASSLDSYEKLFF. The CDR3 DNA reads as TGTGCCAGCAGCTTAGACAGCTATGAAAAACTGTTTTTT.

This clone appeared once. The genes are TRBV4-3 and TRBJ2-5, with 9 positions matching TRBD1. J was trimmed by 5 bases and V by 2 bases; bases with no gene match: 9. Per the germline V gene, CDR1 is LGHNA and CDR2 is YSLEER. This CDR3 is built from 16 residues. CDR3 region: CASSQSLGTGMETQYF. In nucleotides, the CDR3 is TGCGCCAGCAGCCAATCCCTTGGGACAGGGATGGAGACCCAGTACTTC.

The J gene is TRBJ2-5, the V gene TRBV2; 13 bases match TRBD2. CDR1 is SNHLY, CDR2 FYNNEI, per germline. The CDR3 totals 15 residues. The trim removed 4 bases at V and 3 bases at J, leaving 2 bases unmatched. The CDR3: CASSAGTSGKETQYF. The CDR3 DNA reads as TGTGCCAGCAGTGCCGGGACTAGCGGGAAAGAGACCCAGTACTTC.

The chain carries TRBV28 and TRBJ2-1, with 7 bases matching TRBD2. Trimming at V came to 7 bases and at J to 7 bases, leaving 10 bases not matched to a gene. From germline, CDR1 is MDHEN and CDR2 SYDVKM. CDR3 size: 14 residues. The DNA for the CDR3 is TGTGCCAGCATCCCCCAGCGGGAAGGAAATGAGCAGTTCTTC. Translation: CASIPQREGNEQFF.

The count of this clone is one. This CDR3 reads CAVRGGGGGNTEAFF. The DNA for the CDR3 is TGTGCCGTTAGGGGAGGGGGCGGAGGAAACACTGAAGCTTTCTTT. This chain uses TRBV27 with TRBJ1-1, with 7 positions matching TRBD1. V was pared by 11 bases and J by 2 bases, with 14 bases of the junction left unmatched. CDR1 and CDR2 from the germline V gene are MNHEY and SMNVEV (reference sequence). The CDR3 has 15 residues.

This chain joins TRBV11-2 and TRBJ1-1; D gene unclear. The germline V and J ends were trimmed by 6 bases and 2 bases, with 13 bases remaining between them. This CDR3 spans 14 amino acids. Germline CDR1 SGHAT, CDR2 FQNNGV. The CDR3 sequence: CASRRVLGNTEAFF. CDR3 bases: TGTGCCAGCAGAAGGGTCTTGGGTAACACTGAAGCTTTCTTT.